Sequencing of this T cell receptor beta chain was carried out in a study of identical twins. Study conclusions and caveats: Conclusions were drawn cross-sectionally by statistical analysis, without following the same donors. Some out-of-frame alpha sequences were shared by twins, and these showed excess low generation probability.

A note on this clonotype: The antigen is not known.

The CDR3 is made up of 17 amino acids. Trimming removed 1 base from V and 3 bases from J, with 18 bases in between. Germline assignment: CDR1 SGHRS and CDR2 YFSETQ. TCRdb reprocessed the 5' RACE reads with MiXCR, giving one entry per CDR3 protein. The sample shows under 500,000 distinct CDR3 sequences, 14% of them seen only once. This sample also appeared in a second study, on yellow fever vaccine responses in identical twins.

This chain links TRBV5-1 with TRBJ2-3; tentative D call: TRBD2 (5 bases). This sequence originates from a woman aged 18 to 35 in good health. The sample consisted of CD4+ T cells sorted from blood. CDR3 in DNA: TGCGCCAGCAGCTTGTTAGGCCACAGAGGGATGACAGATACGCAGTATTTT. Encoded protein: CASSLLGHRGMTDTQYF.